These T cell receptor beta chains were read from a single sample in a study of vaccination and CD4 T cells after COVID-19. Each CDR3 protein is one row after TCRdb ran MiXCR on the PCR reads. The sample holds about 13,000 distinct CDR3 sequences, around 47% seen once. The antigens of these receptors remain unknown. Source material: CD4+ T cells from blood, cultured in vitro. Receptors originate from a human donor who had recovered from COVID-19. Each CDR3 is given with its conserved first and last residue. A D gene is named only where the DNA matches it firmly. The size entry is marked missing in some rows and otherwise reads once, few, many or a size class.

>-|TRBV2|TRBJ2-6|few
TGTGCCAGCAGAAGAGGACGCTCTGGGGCCAACGTCCTGACTTTC
CASRRGRSGANVLTF
>TRBD1|TRBV6-2/TRBV6-3|TRBJ2-7|-
TGTGCCAGCAGTTACTCGGGGACAGGGACCTACGAGCAGTACTTC
CASSYSGTGTYEQYF
>-|TRBV7-2|TRBJ2-7|few
TGTGCCAGCAGCTTCGGGACCTACGAGCAGTACTTC
CASSFGTYEQYF
>TRBD2|TRBV20-1|TRBJ2-7|-
TGCAGTGCTAGGAAGCCTAGCGGCTACGAGCAGTACTTC
CSARKPSGYEQYF
>-|TRBV7-8|TRBJ1-5|-
TGTGCCAGCAGCTTAGCGGACGGTTATCAGCCCCAGCATTTT
CASSLADGYQPQHF
>TRBD2|TRBV29-1|TRBJ2-1|-
TGCAGCGTTGACCCCAAGACTAGCGGGAGGCACTACAATGAGCAGTTCTTC
CSVDPKTSGRHYNEQFF
>TRBD1|TRBV7-2|TRBJ1-2|-
TGTGCCAGGGGGGATCCAGGGGGCTATGGCTACACCTTC
CARGDPGGYGYTF
>-|TRBV21-1|TRBJ2-7|-
TGTGCCAGCAGCAAAGAGGCTCGGGACAGAGGGTGCTACGAGCAGTACTTC
CASSKEARDRGCYEQYF
>-|TRBV20-1|TRBJ2-7|-
TGCAGTGCTGCCCGGGCAGGGGTGAACTACGAGCAGTACTTC
CSAARAGVNYEQYF
>TRBD1|TRBV20-1|TRBJ1-1|few
TGCAGACTCCGGGACAGGAAGAACACTGAAGCTTTCTTT
CRLRDRKNTEAFF
>-|TRBV5-8|TRBJ1-2|few
TGTGCCAGCAGCTTGGGAGGGCGCGGCTATGGCTACACCTTC
CASSLGGRGYGYTF
>-|TRBV28|TRBJ1-1|-
TGTGCCAGCAGAAGGGCCGGATTGAACACTGAAGCTTTCTTT
CASRRAGLNTEAFF
>-|TRBV7-3|TRBJ2-1|-
TGTGCCAGCAGCCCTACAAGCGGGACATCCTACAATGAGCAGTTCTTC
CASSPTSGTSYNEQFF
>-|TRBV12-5|TRBJ2-5|-
TGTGCTAGTGGTTTGGCCAGGGGGGGACAGTACCAAGAGACCCAGTACTTC
CASGLARGGQYQETQYF
>-|TRBV7-9|TRBJ1-4|few
TGTGCCAGCAGCTCGCGAGGTGATGAAAAACTGTTTTTT
CASSSRGDEKLFF
>TRBD2|TRBV20-1|TRBJ2-3|-
TGCAGTGCTGGGACTAGCGGGAATGCAGATACGCAGTATTTT
CSAGTSGNADTQYF
>-|TRBV5-4|TRBJ1-6|-
TGTGCCAGCTTCGACCCTGGACAGCCGAATTCACCCCTCCACTTT
CASFDPGQPNSPLHF
>-|TRBV11-3|TRBJ2-5|-
TGTGCCAGCAGCTTAGCCGTAGGGGGAGAGACCCAGTACTTC
CASSLAVGGETQYF
>-|TRBV20-1|TRBJ2-1|-
TGCAGTGCTAGATTTCTCGCTAGTAGAGGAAACAATGAGCAGTTCTTC
CSARFLASRGNNEQFF
>TRBD2|TRBV14|TRBJ2-1|-
TGTGCCAGCAGCCGCCGGACTAGCGTCTACAATGAGCAGTTCTTC
CASSRRTSVYNEQFF
>-|TRBV7-9|TRBJ2-5|-
TGTGCCAGCAGCCGTTCAGAGACCCAGTACTTC
CASSRSETQYF
>-|TRBV24-1|TRBJ2-1|few
TGTGCCACCAGTGATTTGCCCCTTGGGGGAGTACATTACAATGAGCAGTTCTTC
CATSDLPLGGVHYNEQFF
>-|TRBV3-1|TRBJ2-3|-
TGTGCCAGCAGCCCCAGCACAGATACGCAGTATTTT
CASSPSTDTQYF
>-|TRBV20-1|TRBJ1-6|-
TGCAGTGCTTCTCAGGGCCCAGGGAATTCACCCCTCCACTTT
CSASQGPGNSPLHF
>TRBD1|TRBV19|TRBJ1-2|few
TGTGCCAGTAGTCACGACAGGGACTATGGCTACACCTTC
CASSHDRDYGYTF
>TRBD2|TRBV5-1|TRBJ2-3|-
TGCGCCAGCAGCGATCTAGCGGGAAGTAGAGGGGATACGCAGTATTTT
CASSDLAGSRGDTQYF
>TRBD2|TRBV6-2/TRBV6-3|TRBJ2-1|-
TGTGCCAGCACCGATGGGACTAGCGGAACCTACAATGAGCAGTTCTTC
CASTDGTSGTYNEQFF
>-|TRBV12-3/TRBV12-4|TRBJ2-5|few
TGTGCCAGCAGTTTTTACGGGGAAGAAGAGACCCAGTACTTC
CASSFYGEEETQYF
>-|TRBV20-1|TRBJ1-5|-
TGCAGTGCTAGTAGGCAGATTAGCAATCAGCCCCAGCATTTT
CSASRQISNQPQHF
>-|TRBV15|TRBJ1-6|few
TGTGCCACCAGCAGAGACCTGGGAGTGAATTCACCCCTCCACTTT
CATSRDLGVNSPLHF
>-|TRBV2|TRBJ2-5|few
TGTGCCAGCCTTAAAGGCTACCAAGAGACCCAGTACTTC
CASLKGYQETQYF
>-|TRBV18|TRBJ1-2|-
TGTGCCAGCTCACCTCGGCCTCTTGATCGGGGGCCCCTATATGGCTACACCTTC
CASSPRPLDRGPLYGYTF
>-|TRBV28|TRBJ2-7|-
TGTGCCAGCTACTCCCGGGACACCTACGAGCAGTACTTC
CASYSRDTYEQYF
>-|TRBV2|TRBJ2-7|-
TGTGCCAGCAGTGAAACAGGATACGAGCAGTACTTC
CASSETGYEQYF
>-|TRBV2|TRBJ2-7|few
TGTGCCAGCAGGGCAGGGTTTTTAGGCGAGCAGTACTTC
CASRAGFLGEQYF
>-|TRBV27|TRBJ1-2|-
TGTGCCAGCAGGATATCGTGGGGGAACTATGGCTACACCTTC
CASRISWGNYGYTF
>-|TRBV19|TRBJ2-3|-
TGTGCCAGTAGCCGCCGGGGGGCAGTTAGCACAGATACGCAGTATTTT
CASSRRGAVSTDTQYF
>-|TRBV9|TRBJ2-5|few
TGTGCCAGCAGCCAGGGGTCCCAAGAGACCCAGTACTTC
CASSQGSQETQYF
>TRBD1|TRBV7-8|TRBJ2-3|-
TGTGCCAGCAGCCGGGACAGTGGTACGCAGTATTTT
CASSRDSGTQYF
>TRBD1|TRBV27|TRBJ2-7|few
TGTGCCAGCACCCGACAGGGGGCTCTCTACGAGCAGTACTTC
CASTRQGALYEQYF
>-|TRBV11-1|TRBJ1-1|few
TGTGCCAGCAGCCTAAGCGGGAGCCTCATGAACACTGAAGCTTTCTTT
CASSLSGSLMNTEAFF
>-|TRBV19|TRBJ1-6|-
TGTGCCAGTAGTATTCAGGGTCTTCGGGGTTCACCCCTCCACTTT
CASSIQGLRGSPLHF
>-|TRBV20-1|TRBJ1-5|few
TGCAGTGCTAGTAAGTGGCAGGGGTCGGATCAGCCCCAGCATTTT
CSASKWQGSDQPQHF
>-|TRBV4-1|TRBJ2-1|few
TGCGCCAGCAGTCAAGCTATTCGGGGGCCAGACAATGAGCAGTTCTTC
CASSQAIRGPDNEQFF
>TRBD2|TRBV20-1|TRBJ2-2|few
TGCAGTGCAACTGGACTAGCGGGAAACACCGGGGAGCTGTTTTTT
CSATGLAGNTGELFF
>-|TRBV7-9|TRBJ1-4|-
TGTGCCAGCAGCCCCGAGGGCGCAACTAATGAAAAACTGTTTTTT
CASSPEGATNEKLFF
>-|TRBV7-9|TRBJ1-2|-
TGTGCCAGCAGCCCGACAGTTATGAATGGCTACACCTTC
CASSPTVMNGYTF
>TRBD2|TRBV4-1|TRBJ2-7|-
TGCGCCAGCAGCCAAGATGGCGGCGGGAGGGTAGGCGAGCAGTACTTC
CASSQDGGGRVGEQYF
>-|TRBV20-1|TRBJ2-3|-
TGCAGTGCTAGATGGGGGAGCATGGATACGCAGTATTTT
CSARWGSMDTQYF
>-|TRBV11-2|TRBJ2-5|-
TGTGCCAGCAGCTTATGGCCAGGTGGGGGTCAAGAGACCCAGTACTTC
CASSLWPGGGQETQYF
>-|TRBV19|TRBJ1-5|-
TGTGCCAGTAGTCAGGGATCGTGGCAGCCCCAGCATTTT
CASSQGSWQPQHF
>TRBD2|TRBV6-2/TRBV6-3|TRBJ2-3|-
TGTGCCAGCAGGGCGGGAGTGGAAGATACGCAGTATTTT
CASRAGVEDTQYF
>-|TRBV27|TRBJ1-3|-
TGTGCCAGCAGAAGCTCCGTCTCTGGAAACACCATATATTTT
CASRSSVSGNTIYF